This T cell receptor (beta chain) was obtained from a study of PD-1 blockade in classical Hodgkin lymphoma. The data were produced by immunoSEQ multiplex PCR, yet TCRdb's version contains in-frame clones alone and is incomplete. The sample lists more than 85,000 clones; roughly 87% were seen once. The CDR3 runs 14 residues. CDR1 SGHRS and CDR2 YFSETQ come from the germline V gene. V was cut by 1 base and J by 1 base, with 6 bases left in between. General study results and limits: Relapsed/refractory patients reportedly had lower baseline diversity than newly diagnosed patients.

Concerning this clone itself: What it recognizes is unknown.

Specified time point: cycle 4 day 1 (C4D1), after about 6 weeks of nivolumab. In every patient, relapse followed autologous stem cell transplantation, while exposure to brentuximab vedotin differed. This material consisted of peripheral blood mononuclear cells (PBMCs), taken before the fourth cycle of nivolumab. The clonotype originates from a human donor with classical Hodgkin lymphoma. The chain uses TRBV5-1 and TRBJ2-1, with unresolved D. This chain's CDR3 is CASSLRLSYNEQFF. The CDR3 DNA is TGCGCCAGCAGCTTGAGGCTTTCCTACAATGAGCAGTTCTTC.